Presented here are 19 T cell receptor beta chains from one specimen sequenced in a study of blood T cell repertoires in COVID-19. Libraries were prepared by immunoSEQ multiplex PCR; TCRdb keeps only in-frame clonotypes and omits some of them. The table lists 15,000 to 20,000 clones, about 81% of them singletons. Input material: peripheral blood. These receptors were obtained from a man aged 35 to 55 with active or convalescent COVID-19.

This chain links TRBV4-1 with TRBJ1-6; D perhaps matches TRBD1 (5 bases). Trimming cost V 4 bases and J 9 bases, with 16 bases left between them. The CDR3 covers 15 residues. Looked up from germline, CDR1 is MGHRA and CDR2 is YSYEKL. CDR3 amino acids: CASSPGRGIGSPLHF. The CDR3 DNA sequence: TGCGCCAGCAGCCCTGGACGGGGGATAGGTTCACCCCTCCACTTT.

The chain couples TRBV11-2 to TRBJ2-5; 11 nucleotides align to TRBD1. Per germline, CDR1 SGHAT and CDR2 FQNNGV. CDR3 length equals 16 residues. The V gene end was trimmed by 5 bases and the J gene end by 1 base; junction bases not matched to a gene: 6. Here the CDR3 DNA reads TGTGCCAGCAGCCCCACCGGGACAGGGGGCCAAGAGACCCAGTACTTC. This sequence encodes CASSPTGTGGQETQYF. Full variable domain (outside the CDR3, taken from reference TRBV11-2 and TRBJ2-5): EAGVAQSPRYKIIEKRQSVAFWCNPISGHATLYWYQQILGQGPKLLIQFQNNGVVDDSQLPKDRFSAERLKGVDSTLKIQPAKLEDSAVYLCASSPTGTGGQETQYFGPGTRLLVL.

This clone is a singleton in its sample. The V and J genes are TRBV7-9 and TRBJ1-6; 7 positions match TRBD1. Germline lookup yields CDR1 SEHNR and CDR2 FQNEAQ (reference sequence). The CDR3 has 15 residues. V dropped 5 bases and J dropped 10; count of bases not matched to a gene: 11. This chain's CDR3 is CASSPPTGEDSPLHF. The CDR3, as DNA: TGTGCCAGCAGCCCACCCACAGGGGAGGACTCACCCCTCCACTTT.

This chain joins TRBV27 and TRBJ2-3; D ambiguous. Germline loops: CDR1 MNHEY, CDR2 SMNVEV (reference sequence). CDR3 length: 15 amino acids. Trimming took 2 bases from V and 7 from J, leaving 16 bases between them. CDR3 residues: CASSLAPGERHTQYF. The CDR3 coding sequence is TGTGCCAGCAGTTTAGCCCCCGGAGAACGCCATACGCAGTATTTT.

The chain employs TRBV19 and TRBJ1-2, with D hard to call. Germline-derived CDR1 and CDR2 are LNHDA and SQIVND (reference sequence). The CDR3 totals 15 residues. The V end was cut by 2 bases, the J end by 5 bases, with 15 bases between. Here the CDR3 DNA reads TGTGCCAGTAGTATATCGGGGAGGGAGACTTATGGCTACACCTTC. Translating gives CASSISGRETYGYTF.

The chain uses TRBV11-2 and TRBJ1-2; 9 bases align to TRBD1. Germline CDR1 reads SGHAT; CDR2 reads FQNNGV. The CDR3 has 15 residues. The J segment lost 4 bases and the V segment lost 5 bases, leaving 8 bases of the junction unmatched. DNA of the CDR3: TGTGCCAGCAGCCCGGTCCGGGACAGGGTCTATGGCTACACCTTC. Translated, it gives CASSPVRDRVYGYTF.

This clone was recorded once. The gene calls are TRBV3-1 (or the pseudogene TRBV3-2) and TRBJ2-1, with 8 bases fitting TRBD2. The ends lost 2 bases at V and 5 bases at J; junction bases unmatched: 8. The V gene's germline CDR1 is LGHDT and CDR2 YNNKEL (reference sequence). The CDR3 is 16 residues long. The CDR3 reads CASSQRGLVMDNEQFF. The CDR3 DNA follows: TGTGCCAGCAGCCAAAGGGGACTAGTGATGGACAATGAGCAGTTCTTC.

The V and J genes are TRBV10-3 and TRBJ1-2, with 7 bases lining up with TRBD1. V lost 4 bases to trimming and J lost 13 bases; unmatched junction nucleotides: 9. The CDR3 covers 12 residues. The germline gives CDR1 ENHRY, CDR2 SYGVKD. DNA for the CDR3: TGTGCCATCAGTGCTCTAAAGGGGGCTCCCACCTTC. This codes for CAISALKGAPTF.

The rearrangement links TRBV7-9 to TRBJ2-5; D might be TRBD1 (5 bases). This CDR3 has 13 amino acids. The germline CDR1 and CDR2 sequences are SEHNR and FQNEAQ (reference sequence). V lost 10 bases, J lost 1 base, and 13 bases lay in between. CDR3 DNA sequence: TGTGCCATCCCCCAGGGAATCCAAGAGACCCAGTACTTC. Translating gives CAIPQGIQETQYF.

This rearrangement joins TRBV6-2 or TRBV6-3 to TRBJ2-3; TRBD2 matches 14 bases. Germline V gene lookup returns CDR1 MNHEY and CDR2 SVGEGT. The V and J ends lost 5 bases and 4 bases, in that order; junction bases with no gene match: 2. This CDR3 contains 15 residues. This chain's CDR3 is CASSPTSGGADTQYF. The CDR3 coding sequence is TGTGCCAGCAGTCCGACTAGCGGGGGGGCAGATACGCAGTATTTT.

V and J are TRBV5-4 and TRBJ1-2; the match to TRBD1 covers 9 bases. CDR3 length equals 14 residues. Germline V gives CDR1 SGHNT, CDR2 YYREEE (reference sequence). Trimming removed 5 bases from V and 4 bases from J; junction bases left unmatched: 6. The CDR3 is CASRAGTGLYGYTF. Written as DNA, the CDR3 is TGTGCCAGCAGGGCCGGGACAGGGCTCTATGGCTACACCTTC.

The chain is built from TRBV9 and TRBJ1-4, with 9 bases fitting TRBD1. There are 16 residues in the CDR3. Germline CDR1 and CDR2: SGDLS and YYNGEE. Trimming removed 3 bases from V and 0 bases from J; junction bases left unmatched: 3. CDR3 amino acids: CASSAQGAATNEKLFF. CDR3 DNA sequence: TGTGCCAGCAGCGCACAGGGGGCTGCAACTAATGAAAAACTGTTTTTT.

The chain couples TRBV29-1 to TRBJ1-1, with 9 bases lining up with TRBD1. J was trimmed by 1 base and V by 4 bases; bases with no gene match: 4. The CDR3 totals 14 residues. CDR1 is SQVTM and CDR2 is ANQGSEA in the germline V gene. For the CDR3, the DNA is TGCAGCGTTGTGGGGGGACAGGGGAACACTGAAGCTTTCTTT. Residues: CSVVGGQGNTEAFF.

J is TRBJ1-2 and V is TRBV27; no definite D call. CDR1 and CDR2 (germline): MNHEY, SMNVEV (reference sequence). Trimming removed 5 bases from V and 2 bases from J, with 21 bases in between. The CDR3 has 17 amino acids. The CDR3 nucleotides are TGTGCCAGCAGTCCGGAAACTCTCCGGGGTGACAACTATGGCTACACCTTC. The encoded protein is CASSPETLRGDNYGYTF.

The chain has TRBV19 and TRBJ1-5; possibly TRBD1 for D (5 bases). The CDR3 has 15 residues. V was trimmed by 7 bases and J by 1 base, leaving 14 bases between them. Per the germline V gene, CDR1 is LNHDA and CDR2 is SQIVND (reference sequence). The CDR3 DNA reads TGTGCCAGTACCACCAGTGGGGGGAGCAATCAGCCCCAGCATTTT. Protein product: CASTTSGGSNQPQHF. Together with reference TRBV19 and TRBJ1-5, the CDR3 gives the full variable domain: DGGITQSPKYLFRKEGQNVTLSCEQNLNHDAMYWYRQDPGQGLRLIYYSQIVNDFQKGDIAEGYSVSREKKESFPLTVTSAQKNPTAFYLCASTTSGGSNQPQHFGDGTRLSIL.

The chain has TRBV7-3 and TRBJ2-3, with TRBD2 matching 7 bases. The V gene's germline CDR1 is SGHTA and CDR2 FQGTGA. Trimming took 5 bases from V and 1 from J; bases not matched to a gene: 6. The CDR3 runs 15 residues. The CDR3 sequence: CASSPYGGGTDTQYF. The CDR3 DNA reads TGTGCCAGCAGCCCCTATGGGGGGGGCACAGATACGCAGTATTTT.

This chain joins TRBV7-9 and TRBJ2-2; 7 bases are a match to TRBD1. J was trimmed by 3 bases and V by 4 bases; bases with no gene match: 8. Per germline, CDR1 SEHNR and CDR2 FQNEAQ (reference sequence). CDR3 length: 16 amino acids. CDR3 DNA sequence: TGTGCCAGCAGCTCAACAGGGACAGCCTACACCGGGGAGCTGTTTTTT. This gives the protein CASSSTGTAYTGELFF.

This sequence joins TRBV30 and TRBJ2-2, with TRBD1 identical over 10 bases. The CDR3 is 14 amino acids. With 3 bases clipped from V and 5 bases from J, the junction kept 3 bases outside the gene matches. Germline V gives CDR1 GTSNPN, CDR2 SVGIG (reference sequence). Written as DNA, the CDR3 is TGTGCCTGGAGCGCGGGACAGGGGACCGGGGAGCTGTTTTTT. Translated: CAWSAGQGTGELFF.

The J gene is TRBJ1-2, the V gene TRBV4-2; D remains ambiguous. This CDR3 comprises 15 residues. Per the germline V gene, CDR1 is LGHNA and CDR2 is YNFKEQ. V was cut by 2 bases and J by 4 bases, with 14 bases left in between. CDR3 nucleotides: TGTGCCAGCAGCCAAACTATATTACTATTCTATGGCTACACCTTC. Protein: CASSQTILLFYGYTF.